The 29 T cell receptor beta chains in this list originate from one sample, sequenced in a study of T cells in Graves' hyperthyroidism and ophthalmopathy. TCR beta CDR3 regions were amplified from RNA transcripts. First-round RT-PCR targeting the TCR CDR3 was performed with the HTBI primer set. In TCRdb, the multiplex PCR reads were re-called with MiXCR into one record per CDR3 protein. The data show approximately 480,000 distinct CDR3 sequences, roughly 20% seen once. Sequencing input: blood. The receptors originated from a man younger than 35 with Graves' hyperthyroidism.

This clonotype was seen at least ten times. The chain has TRBV15 and TRBJ1-2, with a possible D match to TRBD1 (6 bases). Germline V lookup: CDR1 LNHNV, CDR2 YYDKDF (reference sequence). V was pared by 1 base and J by 2 bases, with 11 bases between. CDR3 length: 15 residues. CDR3 bases: TGTGCCACCAGCAGAGGGGCAGGGGTAAACTATGGCTACACCTTC. This encodes CATSRGAGVNYGYTF.

This clonotype showed up many times. The chain uses TRBV29-1 and TRBJ1-1, with TRBD1 matching over 12 bases. Germline V gene data show CDR1 as SQVTM and CDR2 as ANQGSEA. The CDR3 loop spans 14 amino acids. V shed 2 bases and J 5 bases; nucleotides not matched to a gene: 3. The CDR3 DNA reads TGCAGCGTTGAATCGGGACAGGGGGCAACTGAAGCTTTCTTT. Translating gives CSVESGQGATEAFF.

This clonotype occurred once. The chain links TRBV6-2 or TRBV6-3 to TRBJ1-2; D remains ambiguous. V lost 6 bases and J 1 base, leaving 12 bases between the germline ends. Germline V gene data show CDR1 as MNHEY and CDR2 as SVGEGT. The CDR3 has 14 residues. CDR3 in amino acids: CASSQDLGNYGYTF. In nucleotides, the CDR3 is TGTGCCAGCAGCCAAGATTTGGGTAACTATGGCTACACCTTC.

The sample holds many counts of this clonotype. The chain combines TRBV12-3 or TRBV12-4 with TRBJ1-2; D perhaps matches TRBD1 (6 bases). The CDR3 has 15 amino acids. V dropped 5 bases and J dropped 8 bases, with 21 bases sitting between them. The CDR3 nucleotides read TGTGCCAGCAGTCCTAGGACCACAGGGAATTCGGGCTACACCTTC. This translates into CASSPRTTGNSGYTF.

This clonotype was detected ten times or more. J is TRBJ2-7 and V is TRBV6-5; D remains unclear. The CDR3 sequence is 15 residues long. Germline CDR1 MNHEY, CDR2 SVGAGI. Trimming shortened V by 0 bases and J by 1 base, and 10 bases separated the two germline ends. CDR3 in DNA: TGTGCCAGCAGTTACTCAGGCAGGAGATCCTACGAGCAGTACTTC. Encoded protein: CASSYSGRRSYEQYF.

This clonotype was counted ten times or more. J is TRBJ2-4 and V is TRBV2, with D perhaps TRBD1 (6 bases). V lost 6 bases and J 5 bases, leaving 11 bases between the germline ends. The germline CDR1 and CDR2 sequences are SNHLY and FYNNEI. The CDR3 runs to 13 residues. The CDR3 loop reads CASSPPGENIQYF. The DNA for the CDR3 is TGTGCCAGCAGCCCCCCAGGGGAAAACATTCAGTACTTC.

This clonotype was seen at least ten times. The chain carries TRBV6-1 and TRBJ2-5; D is unresolved. Trimming took off 5 bases at V and 2 bases at J, with 9 bases between the two ends. Germline CDR1 is MNHNS and CDR2 is SASEGT. The CDR3 has 13 residues. CDR3 residues: CASSRAVQETQYF. CDR3 nucleotide sequence: TGTGCCAGCAGTAGGGCAGTTCAAGAGACCCAGTACTTC.

This clonotype was counted many times. The chain carries TRBV29-1 and TRBJ2-2; D unresolved. Deletions cut 2 bases from V and 1 base from J, with 8 bases between. The germline V gene has CDR1 SQVTM and CDR2 ANQGSEA. This CDR3 has 14 residues. The CDR3 loop reads CSVELLENTGELFF. The CDR3 bases are TGCAGCGTTGAATTGCTAGAGAACACCGGGGAGCTGTTTTTT.

This clonotype came up many times. The CDR3 coding sequence is TGTGCCAGCAGTTACTCGAGGGATCCTTCTGGAAACACCATATATTTT. It translates to CASSYSRDPSGNTIYF. The chain couples TRBV6-5 to TRBJ1-3; D gene unclear. This CDR3 comprises 16 residues. Germline lookup yields CDR1 MNHEY and CDR2 SVGAGI. V was cut by 0 bases and J by 1 base, with 10 bases left in between.

A note on this clonotype: The junction shows a germline mismatch at one end, possibly a read error. The V and J genes are TRBV27 and TRBJ2-4, with 9 bases matching TRBD2. Germline V CDR1 and CDR2: MNHEY, SMNVEV (reference sequence). This CDR3 is built from 17 residues. This CDR3 is CASSWRGGAATKNVQYF. The CDR3 coding sequence is TGTGCCAGCAGTTGGCGCGGGGGGGCCGCGACCAAAAACGTTCAGTACTTC.

This clonotype has ten or more counts. The genes are TRBV20-1 and TRBJ1-5, with D hard to call. Trimming cost V 5 bases and J 6 bases, with 17 bases left between them. Germline V gene data show CDR1 as DFQATT and CDR2 as SNEGSKA (reference sequence). The CDR3 sequence is 14 residues long. The CDR3 region is CSAGYISVSQPQHF. The CDR3 nucleotides are TGCAGTGCTGGATATATCAGTGTCAGTCAGCCCCAGCATTTT.

Many counts were recorded for this clonotype. The V and J genes are TRBV3-1 and TRBJ1-5; 9 bases are a match to TRBD1. CDR3 size: 14 residues. Looked up from germline, CDR1 is LGHDT and CDR2 is YNNKEL (reference sequence). The trim removed 4 bases at V and 5 bases at J, leaving 3 bases unmatched. CDR3 protein: CASSPTGGDQPQHF. In DNA, the CDR3 is TGTGCCAGCAGCCCTACAGGGGGCGATCAGCCCCAGCATTTT.

The chain links TRBV19 to TRBJ1-1; D remains unclear. The CDR3 runs 14 residues. The V and J ends lost 3 bases and 4 bases respectively, with 12 bases between them. Germline lookup yields CDR1 LNHDA and CDR2 SQIVND (reference sequence). The CDR3 bases are TGTGCCAGTAGTATTGGCAGGCGGTCCACTGAAGCTTTCTTT. It is translated as CASSIGRRSTEAFF. Filled out from reference TRBV19 and TRBJ1-1, the complete variable domain reads DGGITQSPKYLFRKEGQNVTLSCEQNLNHDAMYWYRQDPGQGLRLIYYSQIVNDFQKGDIAEGYSVSREKKESFPLTVTSAQKNPTAFYLCASSIGRRSTEAFFGQGTRLTVV.

The genes are TRBV12-3 or TRBV12-4 and TRBJ1-1, with 8 bases matching TRBD1. The V and J ends lost 6 bases and 1 base, in that order; junction bases with no gene match: 4. The CDR3 consists of 14 residues. The CDR3 coding sequence is TGTGCCAGCAGCCAGGGGGCCTCGAACACTGAAGCTTTCTTT. Its protein product is CASSQGASNTEAFF.

The chain recombines TRBV28 with TRBJ1-1; D remains unclear. Germline CDR1 and CDR2: MDHEN and SYDVKM. Trimming pared 7 bases from V and 6 bases from J, leaving 27 bases between. This CDR3 spans 17 amino acids. DNA of the CDR3: TGTGCCAGCACCGAAACGGCTGGGCGTCCGTTAATCGCTGAAGCTTTCTTT. Amino acids: CASTETAGRPLIAEAFF. Full variable domain (missing parts from reference TRBV28 and TRBJ1-1): DVKVTQSSRYLVKRTGEKVFLECVQDMDHENMFWYRQDPGLGLRLIYFSYDVKMKEKGDIPEGYSVSREKKERFSLILESASTNQTSMYLCASTETAGRPLIAEAFFGQGTRLTVV.

In its sample, this clonotype was seen many times. This chain links TRBV6-1 with TRBJ2-7, with D perhaps TRBD2 (7 bases). Germline-derived CDR1 and CDR2 are MNHNS and SASEGT. The CDR3 has 15 residues. The germline V and J ends were trimmed by 5 bases and 1 base, with 15 bases remaining between them. CDR3 residues: CASSLRGTPSYEQYF. The CDR3 DNA is TGTGCCAGCAGTCTGCGGGGGACACCATCCTACGAGCAGTACTTC.

This clonotype was observed a few times. The chain joins TRBV6-1 to TRBJ2-7; TRBD1 matches at 9 bases. The CDR3 contains 15 residues. Germline V gene sequence: CDR1 MNHNS, CDR2 SASEGT. V lost 3 bases and J lost 0; bases outside the gene matches: 3. The CDR3 region is CASSDGTGTSYEQYF. DNA for the CDR3: TGTGCCAGCAGTGATGGGACAGGGACCTCCTACGAGCAGTACTTC.

This clonotype occurred once. The rearrangement joins TRBV10-3 to TRBJ1-5, with TRBD1 as a possible D gene (5 bases). V gave up 6 bases and J gave up 7 bases, with 13 bases separating them. From germline, CDR1 is ENHRY and CDR2 SYGVKD. This CDR3 region has 13 residues. The CDR3 is CAIREGWSQPQHF. The CDR3, as DNA: TGTGCCATCAGGGAGGGGTGGTCGCAGCCCCAGCATTTT.

In its sample, this clonotype was seen many times. The V gene is TRBV7-6, the J gene TRBJ2-5; TRBD1 or TRBD2 may be the D gene (5 bases each). The CDR3 length is 12 residues. Trimming left V 6 bases short and J 5 bases short, with 10 bases between. Germline loops: CDR1 SGHVS, CDR2 FNYEAQ. The CDR3 DNA reads TGTGCCAGCAGTCTGGGGGTGGAGACCCAGTACTTC. Translation: CASSLGVETQYF.

Ten or more counts support this clonotype. The rearrangement joins TRBV6-2 or TRBV6-3 to TRBJ1-5; no clear D gene. Germline V gene sequence: CDR1 MNHEY, CDR2 SVGEGT. This CDR3 has 12 amino acids. Deletions cut 0 bases from V and 7 bases from J, with 4 bases between. CDR3 coding DNA: TGTGCCAGCAGTTACTCACCCCAGCCCCAGCATTTT. Residues: CASSYSPQPQHF.

This clonotype was recorded at least ten times. The genes are TRBV28 and TRBJ2-5; 11 bases agree with TRBD1. CDR3 length: 17 residues. CDR1 is MDHEN and CDR2 is SYDVKM in the germline V gene. J gave up 2 bases and V 5 bases, and 10 bases lay outside the gene matches. CDR3: CASSLGEGTGGQETQYF. CDR3 nucleotide sequence: TGTGCCAGCAGTCTGGGGGAAGGGACAGGGGGGCAAGAGACCCAGTACTTC.

This clonotype was seen repeatedly, ten times or more. The rearrangement links TRBV24-1 to TRBJ2-5; D is unclear. CDR1 is KGHDR and CDR2 is SFDVKD in the germline V gene. The CDR3 sequence is 13 residues long. V lost 3 bases, J lost 3 bases, and 7 bases lay in between. For the CDR3, the DNA is TGTGCCACCAGTGATACAGCTAAAGAGACCCAGTACTTC. This gives the protein CATSDTAKETQYF.

The CDR3 loop is CASSLETGSTLGQYF. The CDR3 DNA follows: TGTGCCAGCAGCTTAGAAACAGGTTCCACCCTAGGGCAGTACTTC. The chain employs TRBV11-2 and TRBJ2-7; weak D call: TRBD1 (5 bases). This CDR3 is 15 amino acids long. Trimming removed 0 bases from V and 9 bases from J, with 18 bases in between. Germline V gene data show CDR1 as SGHAT and CDR2 as FQNNGV.

This clonotype occurred many times. This chain connects TRBV6-5 to TRBJ2-5; 7 bases agree with TRBD2. The V gene end was trimmed by 6 bases and the J gene end by 7 bases; junction bases not matched to a gene: 8. This CDR3 is 13 amino acids long. The germline gives CDR1 MNHEY, CDR2 SVGAGI. The CDR3, as DNA: TGTGCCAGCAGAGCGGGGCCCGTTGGGACCCAGTACTTC. This sequence encodes CASRAGPVGTQYF.

This clonotype was detected ten times or more. The rearrangement joins TRBV18 to TRBJ1-1, with D possibly matching TRBD1 (6 bases). CDR3 length: 14 residues. V gave up 3 bases and J gave up 1 base, with 9 bases separating them. Germline assignment: CDR1 KGHSH and CDR2 LQKENI. DNA for the CDR3: TGTGCCAGCTCACCCGGACAGCAGAACACTGAAGCTTTCTTT. Amino acids: CASSPGQQNTEAFF. The whole variable domain, filled in from reference TRBV18 and TRBJ1-1, reads NAGVMQNPRHLVRRRGQEARLRCSPMKGHSHVYWYRQLPEEGLKFMVYLQKENIIDESGMPKERFSAEFPKEGPSILRIQQVVRGDSAAYFCASSPGQQNTEAFFGQGTRLTVV.

For this clonotype: This may be a read error: a much more frequent sequence differs by one nucleotide. The gene calls are TRBV12-3 or TRBV12-4 and TRBJ1-2; no firm D call. CDR3 length: 13 residues. V gave up 8 bases and J gave up 5 bases, with 15 bases separating them. DNA for the CDR3: TGTGCCAGCGGTTACGAAGGGCGATATGGCTACACCTTC. Translated, it gives CASGYEGRYGYTF.

V usage is TRBV6-2 or TRBV6-3 and J usage is TRBJ2-5; D is unclear. Germline CDR1 is MNHEY and CDR2 is SVGEGT. V shed 0 bases and J shed 7 bases, with 27 bases lying between them. The CDR3 spans 19 residues. In DNA, the CDR3 is TGTGCCAGCAGTTACTCGAGGCGGCCTTTTAACATTTCTTGGGGGACCCAGTACTTC. Its translation: CASSYSRRPFNISWGTQYF.

The rearrangement uses TRBV12-3 or TRBV12-4 and TRBJ1-1, with D hard to call. The CDR3 has 14 amino acids. The V gene lost 5 bases and the J gene lost 1 base, with 11 bases spanning the gap. In nucleotides, the CDR3 is TGTGCCAGCAGTACGGGGTATACGAACACTGAAGCTTTCTTT. Its protein is CASSTGYTNTEAFF.

This clonotype was detected ten times or more. J is TRBJ2-6 and V is TRBV6-2 or TRBV6-3; D unclear. V was clipped by 7 bases and J by 2 bases, with 9 bases between them. This CDR3 spans 14 amino acids. Germline CDR1 MNHEY, CDR2 SVGEGT. CDR3 nucleotide sequence: TGTGCCAGCAATCGGGTAACTGGGGCCAACGTCCTGACTTTC. This sequence encodes CASNRVTGANVLTF.